This T cell receptor (beta chain) was documented in a study of blood T cells in healthy people across ages. The CDR3 spans 16 residues. The germline V gene encodes CDR1 MDHEN and CDR2 SYDVKM. J gave up 6 bases and V 8 bases, and 13 bases lay outside the gene matches. Primers used in a second PCR of about 6 to 11 cycles were a sample-barcoded 5' primer and a J-beta primer mix. MiXCR was run by TCRdb on the 5' RACE reads, yielding one entry per CDR3 protein. The table has 1.5 million to 2 million distinct CDR3 sequences, approximately 32% seen once; the top ten hold approximately 11%. The chain carries TRBV28 and TRBJ2-3; 11 nucleotides align to TRBD2. The sample taken for sequencing was blood. This TCR came from a woman aged 25-40 years in good health. CDR3 DNA: TGTGCCAGCTCGTGGATACTAGCGGGGGAATACGATACGCAGTATTTT. It codes for CASSWILAGEYDTQYF. Full variable domain (rest looked up from reference TRBV28 and TRBJ2-3): DVKVTQSSRYLVKRTGEKVFLECVQDMDHENMFWYRQDPGLGLRLIYFSYDVKMKEKGDIPEGYSVSREKKERFSLILESASTNQTSMYLCASSWILAGEYDTQYFGPGTRLTVL.